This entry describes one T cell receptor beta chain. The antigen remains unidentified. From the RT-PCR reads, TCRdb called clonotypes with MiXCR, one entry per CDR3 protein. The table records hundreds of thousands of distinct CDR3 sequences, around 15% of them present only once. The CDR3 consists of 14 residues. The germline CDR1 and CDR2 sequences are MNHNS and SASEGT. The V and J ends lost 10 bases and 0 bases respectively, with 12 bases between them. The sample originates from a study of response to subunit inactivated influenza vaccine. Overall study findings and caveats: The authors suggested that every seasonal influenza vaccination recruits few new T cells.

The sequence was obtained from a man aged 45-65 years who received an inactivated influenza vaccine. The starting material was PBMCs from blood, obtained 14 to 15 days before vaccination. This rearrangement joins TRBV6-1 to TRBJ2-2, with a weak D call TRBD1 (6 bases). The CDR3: CATSDRSNTGELFF. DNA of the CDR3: TGTGCCACTTCAGACAGGTCGAACACCGGGGAGCTGTTTTTT.